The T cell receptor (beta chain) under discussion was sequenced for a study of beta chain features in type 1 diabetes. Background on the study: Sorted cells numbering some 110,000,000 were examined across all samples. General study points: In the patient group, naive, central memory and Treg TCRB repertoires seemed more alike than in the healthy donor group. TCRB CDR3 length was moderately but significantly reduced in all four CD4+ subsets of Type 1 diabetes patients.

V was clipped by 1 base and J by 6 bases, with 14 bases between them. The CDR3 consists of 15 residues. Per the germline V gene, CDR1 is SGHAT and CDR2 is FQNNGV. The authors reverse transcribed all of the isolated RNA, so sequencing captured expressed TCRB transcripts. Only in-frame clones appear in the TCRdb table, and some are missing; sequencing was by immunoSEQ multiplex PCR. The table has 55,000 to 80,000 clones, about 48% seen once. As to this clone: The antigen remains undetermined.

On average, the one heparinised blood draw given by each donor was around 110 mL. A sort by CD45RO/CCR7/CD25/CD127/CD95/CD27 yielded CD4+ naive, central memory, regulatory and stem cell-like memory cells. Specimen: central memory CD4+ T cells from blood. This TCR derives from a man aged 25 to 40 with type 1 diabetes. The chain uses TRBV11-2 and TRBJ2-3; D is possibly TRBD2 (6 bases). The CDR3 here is CASSLVPGAKDTQYF. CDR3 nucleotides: TGTGCCAGCAGCTTAGTTCCGGGAGCGAAGGATACGCAGTATTTT.